This TCR beta chain was sequenced during a study of blood T cells in healthy people across ages. Study results and limitations: Older individuals had lower TCR beta diversity per million T cells (the decline was roughly linear).

Through a sample-barcoded 5' primer and a J-beta primer mix, a second PCR was run for about 6 to 11 cycles. TCRdb reprocessed the 5' RACE reads with MiXCR, giving one entry per CDR3 protein. This table holds approximately 320,000 distinct CDR3 sequences, 27% found once. A word on this clonotype: Antigen: not known.

The clonotype originates from a woman aged 70-85 years in good health. The material sequenced was blood.

The CDR3, as DNA: TGTGCCAGCAGCTTAGGGTCGGGACAGGGGGCTTCGGAGACCCAGTACTTC. Its translation is CASSLGSGQGASETQYF. The gene calls are TRBV7-2 and TRBJ2-5; 12 bases agree with TRBD1. J was trimmed by 5 bases and V by 1 base; bases with no gene match: 8. The germline CDR1 and CDR2 sequences are SGHTA and FQGNSA. This CDR3 is built from 17 residues.